This passage covers 2 T cell receptor beta chains from one sample sequenced in a study of T cell repertoires in cytomegalovirus infection. In TCRdb, the reads were re-called with MiXCR into one record per CDR3 protein. The sample holds about 460,000 distinct CDR3 sequences; 11% are singletons and the top ten take roughly 10%. Sequences were obtained from PBMCs. The receptor source for this set is a human donor in good health (CMV status not recorded). Some clones in this sample may be carry-over from other donors' samples.

The chain uses TRBV27 and TRBJ1-2, with a weak D call TRBD1 (6 bases). Looked up from germline, CDR1 is MNHEY and CDR2 is SMNVEV (reference sequence). The V end lost 7 bases, the J end lost 6 bases, and 15 bases lay between the germline ends. The CDR3 is 13 amino acids. CDR3 loop: CASTHREGDGYTF. Written as DNA, the CDR3 is TGTGCCAGCACCCACAGGGAGGGGGATGGCTACACCTTC.

This clonotype occurred many times. The genes are TRBV12-3 or TRBV12-4 and TRBJ1-1, with 8 bases lining up with TRBD1. The J segment lost 6 bases and the V segment lost 3 bases, leaving 6 bases of the junction unmatched. CDR3 length: 14 residues. CDR3 sequence: CASSLAGGDAEAFF. CDR3 DNA sequence: TGTGCCAGCAGTTTGGCAGGGGGCGACGCTGAAGCTTTCTTT.